This T cell receptor beta chain was profiled in a study of T cell repertoires in cytomegalovirus infection. The CDR3 is 15 residues long. V was shortened by 0 bases and J by 7 bases, with 12 bases between the two germline ends. Germline CDR1 SGHTA, CDR2 FQGNSA. One entry per CDR3 protein, called by TCRdb with MiXCR from the reads. The sample has a few hundred thousand distinct CDR3 sequences; about an eighth are singletons. Ten or more counts support this clonotype. Its antigen is still unknown. Findings and limits, study-wide: HLA-C-restricted TCR beta clonotypes specific for CMV led the ex vivo response.

This sequence was found in a human donor in good health (CMV status not recorded). Some clones in this sample may be carry-over from other donors' samples. The sample consisted of PBMCs. The V gene is TRBV7-2, the J gene TRBJ1-4; D is possibly TRBD1 (6 bases). The CDR3 DNA sequence: TGTGCCAGCAGCTTAGCAAGTGGCAGGGGTGAAAAACTGTTTTTT. Its translation: CASSLASGRGEKLFF.